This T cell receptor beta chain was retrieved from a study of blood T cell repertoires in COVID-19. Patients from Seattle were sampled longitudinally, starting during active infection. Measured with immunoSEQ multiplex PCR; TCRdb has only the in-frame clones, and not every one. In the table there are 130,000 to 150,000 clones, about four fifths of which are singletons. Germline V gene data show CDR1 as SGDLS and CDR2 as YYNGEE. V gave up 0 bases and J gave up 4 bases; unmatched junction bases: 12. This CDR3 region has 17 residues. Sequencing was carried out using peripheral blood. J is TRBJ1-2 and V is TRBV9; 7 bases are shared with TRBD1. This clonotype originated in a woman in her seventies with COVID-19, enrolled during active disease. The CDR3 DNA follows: TGTGCCAGCAGCGTAGAGGGCAGGGGGTTGGGGACCTATGGCTACACCTTC. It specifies CASSVEGRGLGTYGYTF.